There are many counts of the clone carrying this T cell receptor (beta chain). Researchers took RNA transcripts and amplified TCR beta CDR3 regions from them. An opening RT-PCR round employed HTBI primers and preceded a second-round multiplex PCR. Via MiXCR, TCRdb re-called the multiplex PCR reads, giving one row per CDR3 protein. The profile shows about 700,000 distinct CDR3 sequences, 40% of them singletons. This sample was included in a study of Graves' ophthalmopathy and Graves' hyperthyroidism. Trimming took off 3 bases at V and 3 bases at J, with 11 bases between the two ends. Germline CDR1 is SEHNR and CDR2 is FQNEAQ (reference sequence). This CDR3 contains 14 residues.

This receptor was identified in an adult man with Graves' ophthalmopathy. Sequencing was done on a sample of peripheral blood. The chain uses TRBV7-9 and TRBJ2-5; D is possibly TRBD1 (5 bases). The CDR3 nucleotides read TGTGCCAGCAGCTTGTTATCAGGGAAAGAGACCCAGTACTTC. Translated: CASSLLSGKETQYF.